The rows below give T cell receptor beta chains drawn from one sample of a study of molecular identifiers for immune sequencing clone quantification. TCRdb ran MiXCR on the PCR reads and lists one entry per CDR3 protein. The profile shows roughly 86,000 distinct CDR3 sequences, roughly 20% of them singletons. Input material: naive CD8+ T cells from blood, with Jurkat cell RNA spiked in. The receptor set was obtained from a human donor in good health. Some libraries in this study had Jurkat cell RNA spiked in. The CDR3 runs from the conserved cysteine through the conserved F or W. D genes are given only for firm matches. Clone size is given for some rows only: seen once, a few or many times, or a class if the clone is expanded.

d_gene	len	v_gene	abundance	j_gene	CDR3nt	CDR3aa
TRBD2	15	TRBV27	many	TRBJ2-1	TGTGCCAGCAGCAGGGGAGTAGCGGGGTTCAATGAGCAGTTCTTC	CASSRGVAGFNEQFF
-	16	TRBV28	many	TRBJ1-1	TGTGCCAGCAGTTTATATTTACAGGGAATGAACACTGAAGCTTTCTTT	CASSLYLQGMNTEAFF
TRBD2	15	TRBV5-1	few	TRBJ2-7	TGCGCCAGCAGCTTGGGTAGCGGGGCCTCCTACGAGCGGTACTTC	CASSLGSGASYERYF
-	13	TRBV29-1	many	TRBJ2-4	TGCAGCGTTCACACCCCAACCAAAAACATTCAGTACTTC	CSVHTPTKNIQYF
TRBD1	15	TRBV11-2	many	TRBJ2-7	TGTGCCAGCAGCTTCGGGACAGGGACTTTTTACGAGCAGTACTTC	CASSFGTGTFYEQYF
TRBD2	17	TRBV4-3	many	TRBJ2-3	TGCGCCAGCAGCCAAGTTGGTCCCAGGCGGGAGGCGGATACGCAGTATTTT	CASSQVGPRREADTQYF
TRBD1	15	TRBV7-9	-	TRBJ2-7	TGTGCCAGCAGCCACGGACAGGGCCTCTCCTACGAGCCGTACTTC	CASSHGQGLSYEPYF
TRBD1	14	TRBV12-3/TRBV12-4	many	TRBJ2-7	TGTGCCAGCAGTTTCGGACAGGGGGCGGACGAGCAGTACTTC	CASSFGQGADEQYF
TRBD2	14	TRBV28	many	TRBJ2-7	TGTGCCAGCAGTTTTCTAGCGGGGACCTACGAGCAGTACTTC	CASSFLAGTYEQYF
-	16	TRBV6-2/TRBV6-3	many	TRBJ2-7	TGTGCCAGCAGTTATGGTGTCAATGAACTATCCTACGAGCAGTACTTC	CASSYGVNELSYEQYF
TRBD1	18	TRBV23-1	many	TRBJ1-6	TGCGCCAGCAGTGCTTATACCCCCGGGACAGGGTGTGTTTCACCCCTCCACTTT	CASSAYTPGTGCVSPLHF
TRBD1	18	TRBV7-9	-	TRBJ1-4	TGTGCCAGCAGCTCCACCCGGACAGGGGCACTTCGTAATGACAAACTGTTTTTT	CASSSTRTGALRNDKLFF
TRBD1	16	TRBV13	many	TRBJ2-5	TGTGCCAGCAGCTCACTGACAGGGCCTCTGGAAGAGACCCAGTACTTC	CASSSLTGPLEETQYF
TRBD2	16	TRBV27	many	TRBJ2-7	TGTGCCAGCAGCTACACCTTAGCGGGAGGGCCTGGGGAGCAGTACTTC	CASSYTLAGGPGEQYF
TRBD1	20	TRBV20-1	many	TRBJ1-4	TGCAGTGCTAGAGTAGTGCCAGGGGGCGAATTAGTGGTAACTAATGAAAAACTGTTTTTT	CSARVVPGGELVVTNEKLFF